This T cell receptor (beta chain) was observed in a study of memory CD4+ T cells and cytomegalovirus serostatus. Study background: Healthy Belgian adult donors included several CMV-positive and around 25 CMV-negative people.

Single viable CD3+CD4+CD8-CD45RO+ cells were sorted as the memory CD4+ T cells. Regarding this clone: Antigen unknown.

The CDR3 has 18 residues. Trimming cost V 2 bases and J 5 bases; bases outside gene matches: 14. Germline V gives CDR1 SGHAT, CDR2 FQNNGV. As handled by the study authors: Out-of-frame sequences were removed, leaving some 2 million distinct TCRbeta sequences. Profiled with immunoSEQ multiplex PCR; TCRdb holds only in-frame clones, not every one. D and trimming come from the DNA, and the V and J calls and clone size come from that table. The top ten clones hold more than 0.95% of a sample with more than 45,000 clones, roughly 72% of them seen once. Findings and caveats of the study: Of more than 150 reported CMV TCRbeta sequences, under 70 were found in memory CD4+ repertoires. Suggested: most of the CMV-linked TCR signature lies in CD4+ memory cells.

The source of this sequence is an adult in good health and CMV-seropositive. Material for sequencing was memory CD4+ T cells from blood. The chain links TRBV11-2 to TRBJ1-1; 10 bases are shared with TRBD1. The CDR3 loop reads CASSLRTGTGVGSTEAFF. As DNA, the CDR3 is TGTGCCAGCAGCTTACGAACCGGGACAGGGGTCGGGAGTACTGAAGCTTTCTTT.